This T cell receptor beta chain was captured by sequencing in a study of OX40 agonist ivuxolimab in advanced cancers. At the level of the study: A partial response was reached by three patients: one with hepatocellular carcinoma and two with cutaneous melanoma. The study's findings and limits: Low normalized clonal expansion also occurred in some nonresponding patients.

This clone was counted between two and nine times. Its antigen remains unknown. Per germline, CDR1 SGHRS and CDR2 YFSETQ. Trimming cost V 3 bases and J 3 bases, with 22 bases left between them. The CDR3 runs to 18 residues. Measured with immunoSEQ multiplex PCR; TCRdb has only the in-frame clones, and not every one. The sample lists some 66,000 clones; roughly 76% were seen once. The V and J genes are TRBV5-1 and TRBJ2-1, with D possibly being TRBD1 or TRBD2 (5 bases each). The sequence was collected from an adult with an advanced solid tumor such as melanoma, head and neck, liver or kidney cancer. The sequencing here drew on CD4+ or CD8+ T cells sorted from blood, taken in a trial of the OX40 agonist ivuxolimab. CDR3 sequence: CASSSALGSGTNYNEQFF. CDR3 sequence (DNA): TGCGCCAGCAGCTCCGCCCTGGGGTCCGGGACGAACTACAATGAGCAGTTCTTC.